This TCR beta chain was identified during a study of cytomegalovirus exposure and HLA in healthy donors. Study-level points and caveats: TCR beta V segments were, for the most part, productive about 87% or about 30% of the time in an earlier analysis.

Use of 60 Vbeta and 13 Jbeta primers characterized the PCR. The method was immunoSEQ multiplex PCR; TCRdb's version includes in-frame clones alone and lacks a portion of them. In the table there are more than 150,000 clones, around 75% of which are singletons. As concerns this clone: The antigen is unknown.

The clonotype comes from a man aged 35 to 55 in good health and CMV-seropositive. Specimen: PBMCs.

The CDR3 loop is CASSVEGQLHGYTF. CDR3 nucleotide sequence: TGTGCCAGCAGCGTAGAGGGGCAGTTGCATGGCTACACCTTC. The chain couples TRBV9 to TRBJ1-2; possible D gene TRBD1, 5 bases. Looked up from germline, CDR1 is SGDLS and CDR2 is YYNGEE. The CDR3 has 14 residues. Deletions cut 0 bases from V and 6 bases from J, with 12 bases between.